Shown below are 18 T cell receptor beta chains from a single sample sequenced in a study of blood T cell repertoires in COVID-19. Profiling relied on immunoSEQ multiplex PCR, and the TCRdb table lists in-frame clones only, not all of them. The repertoire includes 250,000 to 300,000 clones, about 90% of them detected once, and 2.2% sits in the top ten. The sequencing input was peripheral blood. The receptors derive from a woman between 45 and 65 years old who had recovered from COVID-19.

This clone was recorded once. The V and J genes are TRBV28 and TRBJ1-2; 12 bases fit TRBD1. After removal of 3 bases from V and 6 bases from J, the junction contained 5 bases not matched to a gene. This CDR3 is 15 amino acids long. Germline lookup yields CDR1 MDHEN and CDR2 SYDVKM. This CDR3 reads CASSLSGTGGDGYTF. CDR3 nucleotide sequence: TGTGCCAGCAGTTTGAGCGGGACAGGGGGCGATGGCTACACCTTC.

The chain combines TRBV28 with TRBJ1-4, with TRBD1 identical over 7 bases. Germline V gene lookup returns CDR1 MDHEN and CDR2 SYDVKM. The CDR3 extends over 18 amino acids. V lost 3 bases, J lost 0 bases, and 10 bases stayed unmatched. Here the CDR3 DNA reads TGTGCCAGCAGTTTGTACAGATCAGGGGGTGCAACTAATGAAAAACTGTTTTTT. Translation: CASSLYRSGGATNEKLFF.

The chain joins TRBV11-3 to TRBJ2-1, with 9 nucleotides matching TRBD1. V was pared by 4 bases and J by 4 bases, with 8 bases of the junction left unmatched. CDR3 length equals 16 residues. CDR1 is SGHNT and CDR2 is YENEEA in the germline V gene. The CDR3 reads CASSSTGQGTYNEQFF. In DNA, the CDR3 is TGTGCCAGCAGCTCCACAGGACAGGGGACGTACAATGAGCAGTTCTTC. Filled out from reference TRBV11-3 and TRBJ2-1, the complete variable domain reads EAGVVQSPRYKIIEKKQPVAFWCNPISGHNTLYWYLQNLGQGPELLIRYENEEAVDDSQLPKDRFSAERLKGVDSTLKIQPAELGDSAVYLCASSSTGQGTYNEQFFGPGTRLTVL.

The count of this clone is one. The CDR3 region has the DNA TGTGCCAGCAGCAATAGACTAGCGTTGGAGACCCAGTACTTC. It specifies CASSNRLALETQYF. This chain links TRBV5-4 with TRBJ2-5; TRBD2 matches 8 bases. Germline CDR1 SGHNT, CDR2 YYREEE (reference sequence). Losses at the gene ends were 4 bases for V and 5 bases for J; bases not matched to a gene: 7. The CDR3 has 14 amino acids.

The chain carries TRBV7-2 and TRBJ2-1, with D hard to call. CDR1 and CDR2 from the germline V gene are SGHTA and FQGNSA. Trimming left V 1 base short and J 1 base short, with 8 bases between. The CDR3 has 15 amino acids. The CDR3 DNA reads TGTGCCAGCAGCTTAGACAGAAATTCCTACAATGAGCAGTTCTTC. This encodes CASSLDRNSYNEQFF.

The V call is TRBV24-1, the J call TRBJ2-1; D is possibly TRBD1 (6 bases). Looked up from germline, CDR1 is KGHDR and CDR2 is SFDVKD. The CDR3 extends over 15 amino acids. V was clipped by 3 bases and J by 4 bases, with 12 bases between them. The chain's CDR3 is CATSDPQGRYNEQFF. The DNA of the CDR3 is TGTGCCACCAGTGATCCCCAGGGGAGATACAATGAGCAGTTCTTC.

This clone came up a few times. Other DNA sequences in the sample encode the same CDR3. This chain connects TRBV2 to TRBJ1-1; D possibly corresponds to TRBD1 (6 bases). Germline V gene lookup returns CDR1 SNHLY and CDR2 FYNNEI. The CDR3 sequence is 13 residues long. The V end lost 5 bases, the J end lost 4 bases, and 11 bases lay between the germline ends. The CDR3 DNA follows: TGTGCCAGCAGTTACAGGGAAGGCACTGAAGCTTTCTTT. Translating it yields CASSYREGTEAFF.

The chain has TRBV4-2 and TRBJ2-3; TRBD1 matches at 8 bases. V lost 1 base and J lost 4; bases outside the gene matches: 4. Germline V gives CDR1 LGHNA, CDR2 YNFKEQ. The CDR3 extends over 15 amino acids. As DNA, the CDR3 is TGTGCCAGCAGCCAAGGACAGGGGTTCGCAGATACGCAGTATTTT. The encoded protein is CASSQGQGFADTQYF.

V and J are TRBV4-1 and TRBJ1-2, with TRBD1 matching 9 bases. Trimming took 2 bases from V and 6 from J; bases not matched to a gene: 10. This CDR3 spans 16 amino acids. Germline assignment: CDR1 MGHRA and CDR2 YSYEKL. The chain's CDR3 is CASSQTPGQGKHGYTF. The CDR3 nucleotides read TGCGCCAGCAGCCAAACCCCGGGACAGGGTAAGCATGGCTACACCTTC.

Of note for this clone: At one end the junction does not follow the germline gene, possibly because of a read error. The rearrangement uses TRBV14 and TRBJ1-2; D gene ambiguous. The CDR3 extends over 14 amino acids. CDR1 and CDR2 (germline): SGHDN, FVKESK. DNA of the CDR3: TGTGCCAGCAGGCAAGAAGACTCCGGGTCTGGCTACACCTTC. Translated, it gives CASRQEDSGSGYTF.

This clone was seen a single time. The V call is TRBV28, the J call TRBJ2-2; TRBD2 might be the D (6 bases). Trimming shortened V by 6 bases and J by 4 bases, and 18 bases separated the two germline ends. The germline V gene has CDR1 MDHEN and CDR2 SYDVKM. The CDR3 loop spans 16 amino acids. This chain's CDR3 is CASSISGSGLTGELFF. In nucleotides, the CDR3 is TGTGCCAGCAGCATTAGCGGCAGCGGCCTCACCGGGGAGCTGTTTTTT.

This clone has only one observation. V is TRBV30 and J is TRBJ1-6, with TRBD1 as a possible D gene (5 bases). Germline V gene sequence: CDR1 GTSNPN, CDR2 SVGIG (reference sequence). The CDR3 covers 14 residues. Trimming stripped 7 bases from V and 8 bases from J, with 18 bases between. For the CDR3, the DNA is TGTGCCTCTAATGGTCCGACAGTAGATTCACCCCTCCACTTT. It codes for CASNGPTVDSPLHF.

The rearrangement links TRBV5-1 to TRBJ2-3; D unclear. The V gene's germline CDR1 is SGHRS and CDR2 YFSETQ. V gave up 4 bases and J gave up 0 bases, with 15 bases separating them. The CDR3 covers 16 residues. As DNA, the CDR3 is TGCGCCAGCAGCCTAAATTCGAGACTTAGCACAGATACGCAGTATTTT. Translation gives CASSLNSRLSTDTQYF.

The chain uses TRBV9 and TRBJ2-3; 7 nucleotides align to TRBD2. Trimming cost V 0 bases and J 0 bases; bases outside gene matches: 10. The CDR3 length is 18 residues. Looked up from germline, CDR1 is SGDLS and CDR2 is YYNGEE. The DNA for the CDR3 is TGTGCCAGCAGCGTAGAGGGGAGGGGCCTCTTAAGCACAGATACGCAGTATTTT. Translating it yields CASSVEGRGLLSTDTQYF. The full variable domain, in which reference TRBV9 and TRBJ2-3 provide the parts outside the CDR3, is DSGVTQTPKHLITATGQRVTLRCSPRSGDLSVYWYQQSLDQGLQFLIQYYNGEERAKGNILERFSAQQFPDLHSELNLSSLELGDSALYFCASSVEGRGLLSTDTQYFGPGTRLTVL.

In this sample, this clone turned up once. The chain couples TRBV6-1 to TRBJ2-4; TRBD2 is a possible D gene (5 bases). Germline assignment: CDR1 MNHNS and CDR2 SASEGT. The CDR3 contains 12 residues. Between the trimmed V and J ends, which lost 2 bases and 9 bases, there was a span of 8 bases. Here the CDR3 DNA reads TGTGCCAGCAGTGAACTAGCTGGCATTCAGTACTTC. This codes for CASSELAGIQYF.

The genes are TRBV28 and TRBJ1-1; D not certain. V dropped 3 bases and J dropped 2 bases, with 10 bases sitting between them. Looked up from germline, CDR1 is MDHEN and CDR2 is SYDVKM. This CDR3 is 14 amino acids long. Here the CDR3 DNA reads TGTGCCAGCAGTTTGTACCAGGTTAACACTGAAGCTTTCTTT. Residues: CASSLYQVNTEAFF.

V gene TRBV7-2 combines with J gene TRBJ2-1, with 9 bases aligning to TRBD2. Trimming removed 3 bases from V and 3 bases from J; junction bases left unmatched: 9. The CDR3 spans 17 residues. CDR1 and CDR2 (germline): SGHTA, FQGNSA. CDR3 bases: TGTGCCAGCAGCTTGGCTCCGCTAGCGGGGCTCTACAATGAGCAGTTCTTC. It encodes CASSLAPLAGLYNEQFF.

CDR3 in amino acids: CSAGSNGYTF. Written as DNA, the CDR3 is TGCAGCGCAGGCTCAAATGGCTACACCTTC. The chain recombines TRBV29-1 with TRBJ1-2, with D hard to call. The germline V gene encodes CDR1 SQVTM and CDR2 ANQGSEA. The V and J ends lost 7 bases and 6 bases respectively, with 9 bases between them. The CDR3 length is 10 residues.